Sequencing of this TCR beta chain was carried out in a study of CD8+ T cells in alopecia areata. Turning to the study itself: Percent of scalp involved defined treated patients' severity scores. Study findings and constraints: In scalp and blood during tofacitinib, many expanded lesional clones persisted.

In this sample, this clone turned up a few times. The antigen is undetermined. The sample contains more than one DNA sequence encoding this CDR3. Treatment denoted: oral pan-JAK inhibitor, 5-10 mg twice daily. RNA was isolated and reverse transcribed to cDNA, the sequencing template. Repertoires were generated with immunoSEQ multiplex PCR, while TCRdb's copy carries only in-frame clones and drops some. The sample carries about 300,000 clones, 55% to 70% recorded once. This CDR3 has 11 residues. Germline assignment: CDR1 MDHEN and CDR2 SYDVKM. The V gene end was trimmed by 10 bases and the J gene end by 4 bases; junction bases not matched to a gene: 2.

V and J are TRBV28 and TRBJ2-7; the match to TRBD1 covers 9 bases. The TCR sequence derives from a human donor with alopecia areata. Sample: CD4+ T cells sorted from blood, taken at week 24, from a patient treated with tofacitinib. The DNA of the CDR3 is TGTGCCATTGGACAGGGGTACGAGCAGTACTTC. It is translated as CAIGQGYEQYF.